The 23 T cell receptor beta chains listed next were all sequenced from one sample in a study of tumor-infiltrating lymphocytes in primary liver carcinoma. Out of unsorted whole blood came the blood RNA, and germline DNA was extracted as well. With a constant-region primer, TCR beta cDNA was made from 450 to 550 ng of total RNA. Each TCR beta library was derived from three nested multiplex PCR rounds that employed slightly modified ARM-PCR. PCR rounds one and two used TRBV1-TRBV30 forward primers with a C-beta reverse primer for approximately 10 cycles each. TCRdb redid the calling of the multiplex PCR reads with MiXCR, one entry per CDR3 protein. The sample includes approximately 210,000 distinct CDR3 sequences, roughly two thirds of them seen just once. Material for sequencing was peripheral blood. These receptors were collected from a woman in her sixties with primary liver carcinoma and hepatitis B virus infection.

J is TRBJ1-1 and V is TRBV10-3; D possibly corresponds to TRBD1 (5 bases). CDR1 ENHRY and CDR2 SYGVKD come from the germline V gene. The CDR3 covers 13 residues. V lost 6 bases, J lost 7 bases, and 15 bases lay in between. This CDR3 is CAIRGDGGIEAFF. The DNA of the CDR3 is TGTGCCATCAGGGGGGACGGAGGAATTGAAGCTTTCTTT.

Comments on this clonotype: The junction and the germline gene differ at one end; a read error may be behind it. The rearrangement links TRBV11-3 to TRBJ2-1; TRBD2 is a possible D gene (6 bases). The CDR3 spans 11 residues. CDR1 is SGHNT and CDR2 is YENEEA in the germline V gene. The CDR3 sequence: CDSSFSGELFF. Here the CDR3 DNA reads TGTGACAGCAGCTTTAGCGGTGAGCTGTTCTTC.

In regard to this clonotype: A read error is possible here, since a much larger clone lies one base away. The CDR3 carries no conserved terminal phenylalanine or tryptophan, so it likely arises from a read error. This sequence joins TRBV29-1 and TRBJ1-2; D remains ambiguous. Germline lookup yields CDR1 SQVTM and CDR2 ANQGSEA. V was cut by 3 bases and J by 7 bases, with 12 bases left in between. CDR3 length: 12 amino acids. The CDR3 region has the DNA TGCAGCGTTGACAATTTGGGTCCTGGCTACACCTCC. Encoded protein: CSVDNLGPGYTS.

CDR3 coding DNA: TGTGCCAGCAGCTTAATGGGGGGAGTTGACGGCTACACCTTC. It yields the protein CASSLMGGVDGYTF. V is TRBV7-9 and J is TRBJ1-2; D is possibly TRBD1 (5 bases). Per germline, CDR1 SEHNR and CDR2 FQNEAQ (reference sequence). Trimming stripped 2 bases from V and 8 bases from J, with 15 bases between. The CDR3 extends over 14 amino acids. Variable domain in full (rest from reference TRBV7-9 and TRBJ1-2): DTGVSQNPRHKITKRGQNVTFRCDPISEHNRLYWYRQTLGQGPEFLTYFQNEAQLEKSRLLSDRFSAERPKGSFSTLEIQRTEQGDSAMYLCASSLMGGVDGYTFGSGTRLTVV.

For this clonotype: The CDR3 ends on some other residue instead of the conserved phenylalanine or tryptophan, so this is likely a read error. The chain combines TRBV11-2 with TRBJ1-6; 7 nucleotides line up with TRBD1. V shed 6 bases, J shed 10 bases, and the junction held 12 bases outside the gene matches. CDR1 SGHAT and CDR2 FQNNGV come from the germline V gene. CDR3 size: 15 residues. The CDR3 here is CASRVPGGRGSPLHI. The CDR3 bases are TGTGCCAGCAGGGTCCCGGGGGGCAGGGGGTCACCCCTCCACATT.

With respect to this clonotype: Compared with germline, one end of the junction differs, possibly owing to a read error. This chain connects TRBV6-5 to TRBJ2-7; D gene uncertain. This CDR3 spans 14 amino acids. Germline V CDR1 and CDR2: MNHEY, SVGAGI. In DNA form, the CDR3 reads TGCGCCAGCAGTTACAGCCAGTGGGCCTACGAGCAGTACTTC. Its protein product is CASSYSQWAYEQYF.

On this clonotype itself: A much bigger clone sits one base away, suggesting this may be a read error. The chain recombines TRBV4-2 with TRBJ1-1; a possible D gene is TRBD1 (6 bases). V dropped 1 base and J dropped 8 bases, with 17 bases sitting between them. The CDR3 consists of 15 residues. Per the germline V gene, CDR1 is LGHNA and CDR2 is YNFKEQ. CDR3 protein: CASSQGGGSGWEAFF. DNA of the CDR3: TGTGCCAGCAGCCAAGGGGGGGGCTCAGGATGGGAAGCTTTCTTT.

Regarding this clonotype: A much larger clonotype is one base distant, so this may be a read error. V and J are TRBV12-3 or TRBV12-4 and TRBJ1-4; D may be TRBD1 (6 bases). CDR3 size: 19 residues. Trimming left V 5 bases short and J 0 bases short, with 22 bases between. CDR3 sequence (DNA): TGTGCCAGCAGTCGGACGTGGACAGTTGGTCCGGCAACTAATGAAAAACTGTTTTTT. Its protein is CASSRTWTVGPATNEKLFF.

With regard to this clonotype: Germline and junction disagree at one end, which may indicate a read error. The chain combines TRBV5-4 with TRBJ2-7, with 9 bases that match TRBD2. Germline-derived CDR1 and CDR2 are SGHNT and YYREEE (reference sequence). The CDR3 spans 16 residues. The CDR3 DNA sequence: TGTGACAGCAGCCCACCGGGTGGCGGGAGGGCGTACGAGCAGTACTTC. Encoded protein: CDSSPPGGGRAYEQYF.

Notes on this clonotype: Possible read error: a much larger clone is one base away. The J gene is TRBJ2-7, the V gene TRBV4-1; D unresolved. The CDR3 sequence is 12 residues long. Germline loops: CDR1 MGHRA, CDR2 YSYEKL. The CDR3 DNA reads as TGCGCCACCAGCCAAGATTTCTACGAGCAGTACTTC. Its protein is CATSQDFYEQYF.

This clonotype was picked up many times. The V and J genes are TRBV6-1 and TRBJ1-1; D not certain. The CDR3 covers 15 residues. Germline lookup yields CDR1 MNHNS and CDR2 SASEGT. The V end lost 2 bases, the J end lost 4 bases, and 14 bases lay between the germline ends. The CDR3 loop reads CASSERWTGSTEAFF. CDR3 bases: TGTGCCAGCAGTGAACGGTGGACGGGAAGCACTGAAGCTTTCTTT.

The rearrangement links TRBV6-2 or TRBV6-3 to TRBJ1-6; TRBD1 agrees at 7 bases. Germline-derived CDR1 and CDR2 are MNHEY and SVGEGT. Unmatched junction bases numbered 2, after V lost 5 bases and J lost 7 bases. CDR3 length: 13 residues. The CDR3 DNA is TGTGCCAGCAGTCAGGGGGGGAATTCACCCCTCCACTTT. Amino acid sequence: CASSQGGNSPLHF.

A word on this clonotype: This clone may be a read error of a much larger clone one base away. This chain links TRBV6-2 or TRBV6-3 with TRBJ2-7, with 11 bases that match TRBD1. Germline V CDR1 and CDR2: MNHEY, SVGEGT. V dropped 3 bases and J dropped 9; count of bases not matched to a gene: 13. The CDR3 is made up of 16 amino acids. CDR3 amino acids: CASSYQYWTGGDGQYF. In DNA, the CDR3 is TGTGCCAGCAGTTATCAGTATTGGACAGGGGGCGACGGGCAGTACTTC.

The chain links TRBV7-9 to TRBJ2-5; D is undetermined. Trimming shortened V by 3 bases and J by 5 bases, and 16 bases separated the two germline ends. Germline CDR1 reads SEHNR; CDR2 reads FQNEAQ (reference sequence). The CDR3 runs to 15 residues. This CDR3 is CASSFAPALGETQYF. The CDR3, as DNA: TGTGCCAGCAGCTTCGCCCCTGCTCTTGGGGAGACCCAGTACTTC.

The CDR3, as DNA: TGTGCCAGCAGCCCGATGGGACAGGGGGGAGAGACCCAGTACTTC. Its translation is CASSPMGQGGETQYF. This chain links TRBV7-9 with TRBJ2-5, with 11 bases fitting TRBD1. The CDR3 is 15 residues long. V was clipped by 5 bases and J by 4 bases; unmatched bases: 6. CDR1 SEHNR and CDR2 FQNEAQ come from the germline V gene (reference sequence).

As regards this clonotype: At one end, the junction sequence differs from germline, possibly due to a read error. V is TRBV10-3 and J is TRBJ2-1; 10 bases fit TRBD2. CDR1 is ENHRY, CDR2 SYGVKD, per germline. CDR3 length: 19 residues. The CDR3 spells CAVSPMAGRSGRAYNEQFF. The CDR3 bases are TGTGCCGTCAGTCCCATGGCAGGGAGAAGCGGGAGGGCCTACAATGAGCAGTTCTTC.

There are many counts of this clonotype. The chain is built from TRBV6-2 or TRBV6-3 and TRBJ2-1; 7 bases map to TRBD2. Trimming took 6 bases from V and 10 from J; bases not matched to a gene: 0. Germline V gene sequence: CDR1 MNHEY, CDR2 SVGEGT. This CDR3 spans 10 amino acids. CDR3 nucleotide sequence: TGTGCCAGCAGGGGGGGGGAGCAGTTCTTC. Protein sequence: CASRGGEQFF.

In the case of this clonotype: The junction differs from germline at one of its ends, possibly a read error. The chain has TRBV29-1 and TRBJ2-5, with 9 bases aligning to TRBD2. Germline V gives CDR1 SQVTM, CDR2 ANQGSEA. The CDR3 totals 17 residues. CDR3 protein: CSVEDRAGGLARETHYF. CDR3 bases: TGCAGCGTTGAAGATCGGGCGGGGGGACTAGCTAGAGAGACCCACTACTTC.

This clonotype was counted once. The chain links TRBV29-1 to TRBJ2-6; D is unclear. The ends were cut back, 5 bases at V and 4 bases at J, with 18 bases in the middle. CDR3 size: 16 residues. Germline lookup yields CDR1 SQVTM and CDR2 ANQGSEA. CDR3 loop: CSVTVSPGSGANVLTF. The CDR3 DNA reads TGCAGCGTTACCGTATCCCCAGGTTCCGGGGCCAACGTCCTGACTTTC. The full variable domain, in which reference TRBV29-1 and TRBJ2-6 provide the parts outside the CDR3, is SAVISQKPSRDICQRGTSLTIQCQVDSQVTMMFWYRQQPGQSLTLIATANQGSEATYESGFVIDKFPISRPNLTFSTLTVSNMSPEDSSIYLCSVTVSPGSGANVLTFGAGSRLTVL.

For this clonotype: A much larger clone is a single base away; this may be a read error. The rearrangement joins TRBV4-1 to TRBJ1-1; D not certain. V was cut by 8 bases and J by 6 bases, with 25 bases left in between. The CDR3 length is 16 residues. In germline, CDR1 is MGHRA, CDR2 YSYEKL. The CDR3 DNA follows: TGCGCCAGCGGCCCAAAGACCCGCCGAGGAGGAGCTGAAGCTTTCTTT. Amino acid sequence: CASGPKTRRGGAEAFF.

The CDR3 reads CASRTQRVGGFTDTQYF. CDR3 in DNA: TGTGCCAGCAGAACTCAGAGAGTGGGAGGGTTCACAGATACGCAGTATTTT. This chain joins TRBV28 and TRBJ2-3, with 7 bases fitting TRBD2. The CDR3 sequence is 17 residues long. Germline assignment: CDR1 MDHEN and CDR2 SYDVKM. With V trimmed by 6 bases and J by 2 bases, 14 bases remained unmatched.

In regard to this clonotype: One junction end does not reproduce the germline sequence, and a read error may be involved. The chain links TRBV4-1 to TRBJ2-1, with TRBD2 matching over 8 bases. Germline CDR1 MGHRA, CDR2 YSYEKL. The CDR3 sequence is 17 residues long. The chain's CDR3 is CASSQGLTGGPFNEQFF. The CDR3 region has the DNA TGCGCCAGCAGCCAAGGACTAACGGGAGGGCCATTCAATGAACAGTTCTTC.

The chain links TRBV28 to TRBJ2-5, with D hard to call. Trimming shortened V by 2 bases and J by 1 base, and 2 bases separated the two germline ends. Germline CDR1 reads MDHEN; CDR2 reads SYDVKM. This CDR3 is built from 12 residues. In nucleotides, the CDR3 is TGTGCCAGCAGTTTACTCCAAGAGACCCAGTACTTC. As protein: CASSLLQETQYF.